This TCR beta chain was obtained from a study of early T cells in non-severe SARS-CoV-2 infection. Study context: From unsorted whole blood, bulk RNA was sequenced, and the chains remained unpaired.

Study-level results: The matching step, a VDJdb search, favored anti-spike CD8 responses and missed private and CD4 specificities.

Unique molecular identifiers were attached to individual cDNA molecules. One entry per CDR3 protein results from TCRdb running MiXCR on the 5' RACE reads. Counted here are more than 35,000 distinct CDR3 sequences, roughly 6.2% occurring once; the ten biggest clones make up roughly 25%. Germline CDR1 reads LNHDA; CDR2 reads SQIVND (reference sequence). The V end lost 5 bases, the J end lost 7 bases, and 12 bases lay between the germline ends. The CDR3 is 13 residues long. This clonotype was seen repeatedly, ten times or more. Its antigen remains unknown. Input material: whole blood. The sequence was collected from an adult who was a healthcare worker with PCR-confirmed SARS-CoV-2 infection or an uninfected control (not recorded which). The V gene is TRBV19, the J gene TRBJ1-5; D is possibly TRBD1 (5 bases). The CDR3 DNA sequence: TGTGCCAGTAGTTTTCGGGGGAGACAGCCCCAGCATTTT. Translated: CASSFRGRQPQHF. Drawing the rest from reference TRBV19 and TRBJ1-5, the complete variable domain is DGGITQSPKYLFRKEGQNVTLSCEQNLNHDAMYWYRQDPGQGLRLIYYSQIVNDFQKGDIAEGYSVSREKKESFPLTVTSAQKNPTAFYLCASSFRGRQPQHFGDGTRLSIL.